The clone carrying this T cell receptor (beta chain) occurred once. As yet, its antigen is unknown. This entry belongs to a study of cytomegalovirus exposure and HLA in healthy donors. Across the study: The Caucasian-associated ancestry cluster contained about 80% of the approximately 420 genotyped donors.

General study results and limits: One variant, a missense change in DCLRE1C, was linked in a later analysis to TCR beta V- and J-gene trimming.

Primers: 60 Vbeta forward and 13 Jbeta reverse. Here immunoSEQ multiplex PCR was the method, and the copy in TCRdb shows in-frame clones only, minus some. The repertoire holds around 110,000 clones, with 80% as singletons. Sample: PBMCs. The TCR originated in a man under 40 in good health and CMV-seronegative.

This CDR3 reads CASVLLTGGVNTEAFF. Written as DNA, the CDR3 is TGTGCTAGTGTTCTACTAACAGGGGGCGTGAACACTGAAGCTTTCTTT. The chain recombines TRBV12-5 with TRBJ1-1, with 9 bases matching TRBD1. V gave up 7 bases and J gave up 0 bases; unmatched junction bases: 9. CDR1 and CDR2 (germline): LGHNT, FRNRAP. This CDR3 is built from 16 residues.